One and the same sample provided the 15 T cell receptor beta chains below, sequenced in a study of T-cell memory formation after mild COVID-19. TCRdb re-called the 5' RACE reads with MiXCR, one entry per CDR3 protein. Of 550,000 to 700,000 distinct CDR3 sequences listed, more than 15% are singletons. The source material was PBMCs or a T cell subset sorted from them (not recorded which). These receptors originate from an adult woman who had mild COVID-19 (a few samples of this study predate the infection). Cell type and time point are not known.

The table lists this clonotype with a few counts. The chain links TRBV7-6 to TRBJ1-1, with no clear D. Germline lookup yields CDR1 SGHVS and CDR2 FNYEAQ. With 10 bases removed from V and 3 bases from J, the gap between germline ends came to 18 bases. The CDR3 runs to 14 residues. The CDR3 sequence: CAIPDPGPDTEAFF. The CDR3 coding sequence is TGTGCCATTCCAGACCCCGGACCAGACACTGAAGCTTTCTTT. Full variable domain (missing parts from reference TRBV7-6 and TRBJ1-1): GAGVSQSPRYKVTKRGQDVALRCDPISGHVSLYWYRQALGQGPEFLTYFNYEAQQDKSGLPNDRFSAERPEGSISTLTIQRTEQRDSAMYRCAIPDPGPDTEAFFGQGTRLTVV.

The genes are TRBV7-6 and TRBJ1-1; no clear D gene. Germline assignment: CDR1 SGHVS and CDR2 FNYEAQ. The length of the CDR3 is 13 residues. Between the trimmed V and J ends, which lost 5 bases and 3 bases, there was a span of 10 bases. The CDR3, as DNA: TGTGCCAGCAGCATACGAAGAGACACTGAAGCTTTCTTT. Protein product: CASSIRRDTEAFF.

This clonotype was counted only a few times. This chain uses TRBV7-2 with TRBJ2-7; D is unclear. The CDR3 consists of 14 residues. Trimming removed 5 bases at V and 1 base at J, with 12 bases between. CDR1 and CDR2 (germline): SGHTA, FQGNSA. The CDR3 nucleotides read TGTGCCAGCAGCACCTATAGGATGTCCTACGAGCAGTACTTC. Residues: CASSTYRMSYEQYF.

The chain carries TRBV5-4 and TRBJ2-3; 12 bases are shared with TRBD2. J lost 2 bases, V lost 4 bases, and 5 bases had no gene match. The CDR3 sequence is 16 residues long. CDR1 SGHNT and CDR2 YYREEE come from the germline V gene (reference sequence). CDR3 residues: CASSLRTSGATDTQYF. The CDR3 nucleotides read TGTGCCAGCAGCCTGAGGACTAGCGGGGCCACAGATACGCAGTATTTT.

This chain uses TRBV5-5 with TRBJ2-2; D uncertain. This CDR3 comprises 16 residues. With 0 bases removed from V and 5 bases from J, the gap between germline ends came to 14 bases. The germline V gene has CDR1 SGHKS and CDR2 YYEKEE (reference sequence). The CDR3 coding sequence is TGTGCCAGCAGCTTGGGCCCTACGGTTAATACCGGGGAGCTGTTTTTT. Translating gives CASSLGPTVNTGELFF.

The chain has TRBV2 and TRBJ1-5; 7 bases align to TRBD1. V shed 6 bases, J shed 4 bases, and the junction held 9 bases outside the gene matches. Germline CDR1 SNHLY, CDR2 FYNNEI. The CDR3 spans 15 residues. In DNA, the CDR3 is TGTGCCAGCAGCCGGGACAGTCGCCTAAATCAGCCCCAGCATTTT. Translation: CASSRDSRLNQPQHF.

This clonotype was recorded a few times. The genes are TRBV7-8 and TRBJ2-1, with TRBD2 matching over 9 bases. Germline V gene sequence: CDR1 SGHVS, CDR2 FQNEAQ. The CDR3 is made up of 15 amino acids. The J segment lost 6 bases and the V segment lost 2 bases, leaving 5 bases of the junction unmatched. The CDR3, as DNA: TGTGCCAGCAGCTTACTAGCGGGGCTACCCAATGAGCAGTTCTTC. It codes for CASSLLAGLPNEQFF.

In its sample, this clonotype was seen a few times. The rearrangement joins TRBV6-1 to TRBJ1-6; TRBD1 agrees at 8 bases. V lost 6 bases and J lost 8; bases outside the gene matches: 21. Germline V CDR1 and CDR2: MNHNS, SASEGT. This CDR3 has 19 residues. In DNA form, the CDR3 reads TGTGCCAGCAGCCGCCGAAGGGGTTCCTCCGGGACAGGAGATTCACCCCTCCACTTT. Translation: CASSRRRGSSGTGDSPLHF.

This clonotype has only a few counts. The V call is TRBV5-4, the J call TRBJ2-5; D not certain. Germline V gene sequence: CDR1 SGHNT, CDR2 YYREEE (reference sequence). There are 12 residues in the CDR3. V was clipped by 6 bases and J by 2 bases, with 8 bases between them. The CDR3 loop is CASTSEQETQYF. The DNA for the CDR3 is TGTGCCAGCACGAGCGAACAAGAGACCCAGTACTTC.

This clonotype showed up just a few times. DNA of the CDR3: TGTGCCAGCAGTTCCATCTCTAGCGGTAGCTCCTACAATGAGCAGTTCTTC. Translation: CASSSISSGSSYNEQFF. V usage is TRBV6-2 or TRBV6-3 and J usage is TRBJ2-1; 7 bases align to TRBD2. The germline V gene has CDR1 MNHEY and CDR2 SVGEGT. Trimming removed 4 bases from V and 0 bases from J; junction bases left unmatched: 9. The CDR3 has 17 amino acids.

This clonotype was observed at least ten times. One end of the junction fails to match germline, which may point to a read error. CDR3 nucleotide sequence: TGTGCTAGCAGCTTAGGAACCTCTGGGGCCAACGTCCTGACTTTC. This codes for CASSLGTSGANVLTF. The genes are TRBV7-7 and TRBJ2-6; D uncertain. This CDR3 has 15 amino acids. CDR1 is SSHAT, CDR2 FNYEAQ, per germline (reference sequence). The variable domain in full, completed from reference TRBV7-7 and TRBJ2-6, reads GAGVSQSPRYKVTKRGQDVTLRCDPISSHATLYWYQQALGQGPEFLTYFNYEAQPDKSGLPSDRFSAERPEGSISTLTIQRTEQRDSAMYRCASSLGTSGANVLTFGAGSRLTVL.

This clonotype was picked up many times. The chain links TRBV29-1 to TRBJ2-1, with 7 bases that match TRBD2. The J segment lost 0 bases and the V segment lost 2 bases, leaving 4 bases of the junction unmatched. Germline CDR1 and CDR2: SQVTM and ANQGSEA. The CDR3 has 15 residues. CDR3 bases: TGCAGCGTTGAATTTGGCGGGAGCTCCTACAATGAGCAGTTCTTC. Protein sequence: CSVEFGGSSYNEQFF.

The chain has TRBV7-3 and TRBJ1-1; weak D call: TRBD1 (5 bases). There are 15 residues in the CDR3. V was clipped by 2 bases and J by 4 bases, with 14 bases between them. Germline V gene data show CDR1 as SGHTA and CDR2 as FQGTGA. The CDR3, as DNA: TGTGCCAGCAGCTTATCCCCAGGGTTGGGCACTGAAGCTTTCTTT. Its protein product is CASSLSPGLGTEAFF.

The chain couples TRBV20-1 to TRBJ2-1; D possibly corresponds to TRBD2 (6 bases). CDR1 is DFQATT and CDR2 is SNEGSKA in the germline V gene (reference sequence). Trimming shortened V by 5 bases and J by 0 bases, and 20 bases separated the two germline ends. CDR3 length equals 17 residues. CDR3 in amino acids: CSASGVGEVGSYNEQFF. CDR3 sequence (DNA): TGCAGTGCTTCCGGCGTGGGGGAGGTGGGCTCCTACAATGAGCAGTTCTTC.

This chain connects TRBV9 to TRBJ1-6; D is undetermined. The germline V and J ends were trimmed by 2 bases and 7 bases, with 10 bases remaining between them. This CDR3 is 14 amino acids long. The germline V gene has CDR1 SGDLS and CDR2 YYNGEE. CDR3 in amino acids: CASSVDGSNSPLHF. The CDR3 bases are TGTGCCAGCAGCGTTGATGGGTCCAATTCACCCCTCCACTTT.